Shown below are 5 T cell receptor beta chains from a single sample sequenced in a study of T cell repertoires in cytomegalovirus infection. Each CDR3 protein is one row after TCRdb ran MiXCR on the reads. The table includes about 740,000 distinct CDR3 sequences, 35% to 45% detected once. The source material was PBMCs. Source of these receptors: a human donor in good health (CMV status not recorded). Some clones in this sample may be carry-over from other donors' samples.

The chain employs TRBV29-1 and TRBJ2-5, with D possibly being TRBD1 or TRBD2 (6 bases each). Germline V lookup: CDR1 SQVTM, CDR2 ANQGSEA. This CDR3 spans 13 amino acids. Trimming removed 7 bases from V and 4 bases from J, with 16 bases in between. The CDR3 region has the DNA TGCAGCGGATCGAGGGGGGTTGGAGAGACCCAGTACTTC. It encodes CSGSRGVGETQYF.

This clonotype was detected only once. Being one base from a much bigger clone, this may be a read error. V usage is TRBV7-2 and J usage is TRBJ1-3; TRBD1 matches 7 bases. This CDR3 region has 14 residues. Germline trimming cut 6 bases from V and 3 bases from J; bases unmatched to any gene: 5. Per the germline V gene, CDR1 is SGHTA and CDR2 is FQGNSA. The CDR3 spells CASRPDRVGNTIYF. CDR3 sequence (DNA): TGTGCCAGCAGACCCGACAGGGTTGGAAACACCATATATTTT.

This clonotype has just a few counts. The chain combines TRBV2 with TRBJ1-5; D is undetermined. This CDR3 has 15 residues. Per germline, CDR1 SNHLY and CDR2 FYNNEI. V was trimmed by 5 bases and J by 0 bases, leaving 11 bases between them. For the CDR3, the DNA is TGTGCCAGCAGTAGAAGGGCCAATAGCAATCAGCCCCAGCATTTT. Translating gives CASSRRANSNQPQHF.

This sequence joins TRBV2 and TRBJ1-2, with D perhaps matching TRBD1 (5 bases). Trimming removed 1 base from V and 2 bases from J, with 11 bases in between. The CDR3 totals 15 residues. Germline loops: CDR1 SNHLY, CDR2 FYNNEI. The chain's CDR3 is CASSEGGGLNYGYTF. CDR3 coding DNA: TGTGCCAGCAGTGAAGGTGGGGGATTAAACTATGGCTACACCTTC. Variable domain in full (rest from reference TRBV2 and TRBJ1-2): EPEVTQTPSHQVTQMGQEVILRCVPISNHLYFYWYRQILGQKVEFLVSFYNNEISEKSEIFDDQFSVERPDGSNFTLKIRSTKLEDSAMYFCASSEGGGLNYGYTFGSGTRLTVV.

This rearrangement joins TRBV20-1 to TRBJ2-7; D is ambiguous. Germline values: CDR1 DFQATT, CDR2 SNEGSKA (reference sequence). V was cut by 1 base and J by 0 bases, with 10 bases left in between. The CDR3 extends over 14 amino acids. CDR3 residues: CSARGPVSSYEQYF. As DNA, the CDR3 is TGCAGTGCTAGAGGCCCCGTTAGCTCCTACGAGCAGTACTTC.